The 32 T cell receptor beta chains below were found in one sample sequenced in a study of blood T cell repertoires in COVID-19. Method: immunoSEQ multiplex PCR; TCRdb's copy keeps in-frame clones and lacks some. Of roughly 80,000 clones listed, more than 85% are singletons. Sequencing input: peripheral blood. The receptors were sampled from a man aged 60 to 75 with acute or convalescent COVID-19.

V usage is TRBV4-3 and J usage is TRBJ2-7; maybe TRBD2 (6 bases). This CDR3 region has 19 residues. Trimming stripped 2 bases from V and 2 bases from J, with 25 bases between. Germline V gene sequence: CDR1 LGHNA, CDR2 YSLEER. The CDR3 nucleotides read TGCGCCAGCAGCCAACAACTCCCAGGGAGCGGGCAAAAGGCCTACGAGCAGTACTTC. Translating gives CASSQQLPGSGQKAYEQYF.

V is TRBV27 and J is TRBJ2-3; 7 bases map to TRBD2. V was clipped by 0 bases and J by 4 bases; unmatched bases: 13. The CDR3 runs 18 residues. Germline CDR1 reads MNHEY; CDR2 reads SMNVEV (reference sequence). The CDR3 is CASSLSIPRREWADTQYF. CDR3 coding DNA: TGTGCCAGCAGTTTATCGATTCCCAGGCGGGAGTGGGCAGATACGCAGTATTTT.

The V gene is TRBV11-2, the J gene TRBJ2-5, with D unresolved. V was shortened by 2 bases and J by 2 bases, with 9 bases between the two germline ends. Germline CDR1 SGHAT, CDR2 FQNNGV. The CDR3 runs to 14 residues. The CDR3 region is CASSLLVGQETQYF. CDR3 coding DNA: TGTGCCAGCAGCTTACTAGTTGGTCAAGAGACCCAGTACTTC.

The CDR3 protein is CASSLGVTGITEAFF. CDR3 in DNA: TGTGCCAGCAGCTTAGGCGTGACAGGGATCACTGAAGCTTTCTTT. The V and J genes are TRBV11-3 and TRBJ1-1; 7 nucleotides line up with TRBD1. The V segment lost 1 base and the J segment 4 bases; nucleotides outside the gene matches: 6. CDR1 is SGHNT and CDR2 is YENEEA in the germline V gene. CDR3 length: 15 residues.

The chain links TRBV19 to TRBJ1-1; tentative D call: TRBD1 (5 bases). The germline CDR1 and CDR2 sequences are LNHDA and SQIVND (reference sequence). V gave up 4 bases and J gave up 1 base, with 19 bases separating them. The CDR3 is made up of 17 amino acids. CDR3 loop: CASSTLRGTTKNTEAFF. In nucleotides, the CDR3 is TGTGCCAGTAGTACCCTCCGGGGGACTACTAAGAACACTGAAGCTTTCTTT. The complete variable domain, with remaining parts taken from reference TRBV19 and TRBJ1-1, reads DGGITQSPKYLFRKEGQNVTLSCEQNLNHDAMYWYRQDPGQGLRLIYYSQIVNDFQKGDIAEGYSVSREKKESFPLTVTSAQKNPTAFYLCASSTLRGTTKNTEAFFGQGTRLTVV.

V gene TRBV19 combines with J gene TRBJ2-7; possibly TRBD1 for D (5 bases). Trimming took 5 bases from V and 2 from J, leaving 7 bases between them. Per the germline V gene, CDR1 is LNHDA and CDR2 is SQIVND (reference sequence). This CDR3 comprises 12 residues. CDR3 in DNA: TGTGCCAGTAGTGACAGTACCTACGAGCAGTACTTC. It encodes CASSDSTYEQYF.

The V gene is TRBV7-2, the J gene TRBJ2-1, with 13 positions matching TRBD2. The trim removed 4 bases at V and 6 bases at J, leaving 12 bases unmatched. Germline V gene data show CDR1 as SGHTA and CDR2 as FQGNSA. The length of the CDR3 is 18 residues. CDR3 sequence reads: CASSSRISTSGRTNEQFF. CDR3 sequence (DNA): TGTGCCAGCAGCTCCCGAATCTCGACTAGCGGGAGGACCAATGAGCAGTTCTTC.

The CDR3: CASSFTFPTYEQYF. The CDR3 DNA sequence: TGTGCCAGCAGTTTCACATTTCCCACCTACGAGCAGTACTTC. V usage is TRBV28 and J usage is TRBJ2-7; D ambiguous. This CDR3 contains 14 residues. The V gene's germline CDR1 is MDHEN and CDR2 SYDVKM. The V and J ends lost 3 bases and 2 bases respectively, with 11 bases between them.

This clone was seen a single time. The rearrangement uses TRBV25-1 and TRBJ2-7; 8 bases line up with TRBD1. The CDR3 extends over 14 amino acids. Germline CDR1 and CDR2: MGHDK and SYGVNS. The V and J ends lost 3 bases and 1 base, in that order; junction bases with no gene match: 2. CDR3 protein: CASSDHRGSYEQYF. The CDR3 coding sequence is TGTGCCAGCAGTGATCACAGGGGGTCCTACGAGCAGTACTTC.

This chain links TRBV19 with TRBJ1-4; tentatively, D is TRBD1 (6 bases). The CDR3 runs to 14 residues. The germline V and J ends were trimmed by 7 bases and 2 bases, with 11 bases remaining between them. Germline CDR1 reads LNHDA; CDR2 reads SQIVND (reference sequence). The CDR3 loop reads CASTPGVTNEKLFF. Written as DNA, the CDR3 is TGTGCCAGTACCCCAGGGGTGACTAATGAAAAACTGTTTTTT.

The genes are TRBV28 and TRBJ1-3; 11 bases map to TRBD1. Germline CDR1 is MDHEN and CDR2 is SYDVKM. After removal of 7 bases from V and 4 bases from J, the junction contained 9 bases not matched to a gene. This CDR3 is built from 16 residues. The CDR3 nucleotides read TGTGCCAGCATTCCTGGGACAGGGGGTCCAGGAAACACCATATATTTT. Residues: CASIPGTGGPGNTIYF.

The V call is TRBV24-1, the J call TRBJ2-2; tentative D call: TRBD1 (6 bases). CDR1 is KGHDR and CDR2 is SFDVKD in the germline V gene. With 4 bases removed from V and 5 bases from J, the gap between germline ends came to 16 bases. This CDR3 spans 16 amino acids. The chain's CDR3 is CATSEWDTESTGELFF. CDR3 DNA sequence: TGTGCCACCAGTGAGTGGGACACTGAGTCTACCGGGGAGCTGTTTTTT.

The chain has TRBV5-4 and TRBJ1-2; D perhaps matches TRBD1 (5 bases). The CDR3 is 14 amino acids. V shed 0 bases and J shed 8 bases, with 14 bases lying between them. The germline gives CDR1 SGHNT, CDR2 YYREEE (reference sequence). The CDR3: CASSLEGLAGGYTF. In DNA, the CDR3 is TGTGCCAGCAGCTTGGAGGGACTCGCCGGAGGCTACACCTTC. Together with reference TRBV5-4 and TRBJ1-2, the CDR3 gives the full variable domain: ETGVTQSPTHLIKTRGQQVTLRCSSQSGHNTVSWYQQALGQGPQFIFQYYREEENGRGNFPPRFSGLQFPNYSSELNVNALELDDSALYLCASSLEGLAGGYTFGSGTRLTVV.

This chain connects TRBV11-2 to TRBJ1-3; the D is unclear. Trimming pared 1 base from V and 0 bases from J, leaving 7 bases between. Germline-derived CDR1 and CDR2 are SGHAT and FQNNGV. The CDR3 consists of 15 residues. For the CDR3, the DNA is TGTGCCAGCAGCTTAGGACGGAGCTCTGGAAACACCATATATTTT. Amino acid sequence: CASSLGRSSGNTIYF.

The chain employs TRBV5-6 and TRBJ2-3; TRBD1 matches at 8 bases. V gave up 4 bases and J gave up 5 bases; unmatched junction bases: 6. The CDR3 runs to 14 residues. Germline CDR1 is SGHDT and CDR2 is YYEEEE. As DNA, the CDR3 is TGTGCCAGCAGCGCGGACAGGGAGGTAGATACGCAGTATTTT. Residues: CASSADREVDTQYF.

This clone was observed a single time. The DNA of the CDR3 is TGTGCCAGCAGTTTATTAGGCCAGGATAATTCACCCCTCCACTTT. Encoded protein: CASSLLGQDNSPLHF. The chain recombines TRBV27 with TRBJ1-6; D uncertain. CDR3 length: 15 amino acids. CDR1 and CDR2 from the germline V gene are MNHEY and SMNVEV (reference sequence). Trimming cost V 1 base and J 5 bases, with 9 bases left between them.

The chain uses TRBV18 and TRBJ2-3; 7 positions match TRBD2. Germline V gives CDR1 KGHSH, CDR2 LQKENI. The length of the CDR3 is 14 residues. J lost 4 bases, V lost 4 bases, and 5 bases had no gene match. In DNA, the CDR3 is TGTGCCAGCTCACACCCACTAGCGTCAGATACGCAGTATTTT. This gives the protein CASSHPLASDTQYF. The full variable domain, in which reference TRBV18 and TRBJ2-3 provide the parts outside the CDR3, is NAGVMQNPRHLVRRRGQEARLRCSPMKGHSHVYWYRQLPEEGLKFMVYLQKENIIDESGMPKERFSAEFPKEGPSILRIQQVVRGDSAAYFCASSHPLASDTQYFGPGTRLTVL.

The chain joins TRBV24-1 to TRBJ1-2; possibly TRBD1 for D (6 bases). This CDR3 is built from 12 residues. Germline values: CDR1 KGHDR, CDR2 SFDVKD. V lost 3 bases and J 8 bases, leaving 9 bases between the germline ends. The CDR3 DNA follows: TGTGCCACCAGTGATACAGGGTTAGGCTACACCTTC. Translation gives CATSDTGLGYTF.

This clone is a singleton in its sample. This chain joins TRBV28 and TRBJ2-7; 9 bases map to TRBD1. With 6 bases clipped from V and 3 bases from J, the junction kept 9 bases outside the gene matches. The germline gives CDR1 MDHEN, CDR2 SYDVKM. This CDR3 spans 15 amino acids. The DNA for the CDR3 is TGTGCCAGCAGATACCGGGACAGGGTCGGCTACGAGCAGTACTTC. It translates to CASRYRDRVGYEQYF.

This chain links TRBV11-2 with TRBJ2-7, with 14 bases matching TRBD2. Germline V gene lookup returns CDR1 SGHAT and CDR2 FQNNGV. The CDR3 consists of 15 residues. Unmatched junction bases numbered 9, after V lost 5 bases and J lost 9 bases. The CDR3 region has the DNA TGTGCCAGCAGCGCGCCGGGACTAGCGGGAGTTAGGCAGTACTTC. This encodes CASSAPGLAGVRQYF.

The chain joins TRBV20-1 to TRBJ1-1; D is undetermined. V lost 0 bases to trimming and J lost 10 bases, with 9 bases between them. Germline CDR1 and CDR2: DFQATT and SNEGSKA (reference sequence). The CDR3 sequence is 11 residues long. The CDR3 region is CSARDIRGAFF. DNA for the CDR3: TGCAGTGCTAGAGATATCCGAGGAGCTTTCTTT.

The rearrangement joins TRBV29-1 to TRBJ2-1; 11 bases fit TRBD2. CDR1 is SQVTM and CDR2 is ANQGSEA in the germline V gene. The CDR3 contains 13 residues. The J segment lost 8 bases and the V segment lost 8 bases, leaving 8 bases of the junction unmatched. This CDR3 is CSSTSGSRDEQFF. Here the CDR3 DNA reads TGCAGCTCTACTAGCGGGAGCCGCGATGAGCAGTTCTTC.

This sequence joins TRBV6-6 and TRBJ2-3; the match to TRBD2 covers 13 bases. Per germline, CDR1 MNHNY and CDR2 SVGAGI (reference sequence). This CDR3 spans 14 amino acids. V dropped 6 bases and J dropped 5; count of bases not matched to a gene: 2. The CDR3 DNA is TGTGCCAGCAGACTAGCGGGAGGGGGAGATACGCAGTATTTT. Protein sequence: CASRLAGGGDTQYF.

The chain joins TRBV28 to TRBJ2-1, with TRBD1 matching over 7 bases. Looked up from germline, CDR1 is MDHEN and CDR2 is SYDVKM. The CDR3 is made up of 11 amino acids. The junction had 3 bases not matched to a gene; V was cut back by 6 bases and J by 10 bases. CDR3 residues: CASRSDREQFF. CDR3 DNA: TGTGCCAGCAGGTCGGACAGGGAGCAGTTCTTC.

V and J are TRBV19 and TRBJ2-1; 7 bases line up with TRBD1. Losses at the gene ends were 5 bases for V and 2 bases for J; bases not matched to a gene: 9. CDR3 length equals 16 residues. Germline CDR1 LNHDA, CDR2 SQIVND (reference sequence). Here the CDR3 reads CASSPKGARAYNEQFF. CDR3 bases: TGTGCCAGTAGTCCGAAGGGGGCTAGAGCCTACAATGAGCAGTTCTTC.

CDR3 sequence (DNA): TGTGCCAGCAGCCTTGGACTGGGGAGCTCCTATAATTCACCCCTCCACTTT. Translating it yields CASSLGLGSSYNSPLHF. The chain employs TRBV13 and TRBJ1-6; D unclear. Per the germline V gene, CDR1 is PRHDT and CDR2 is FYEKMQ (reference sequence). The CDR3 is 17 residues long. The V and J ends lost 5 bases and 0 bases respectively, with 14 bases between them. Together with reference TRBV13 and TRBJ1-6, the CDR3 gives the full variable domain: AAGVIQSPRHLIKEKRETATLKCYPIPRHDTVYWYQQGPGQDPQFLISFYEKMQSDKGSIPDRFSAQQFSDYHSELNMSSLELGDSALYFCASSLGLGSSYNSPLHFGNGTRLTVT.

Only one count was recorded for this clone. The CDR3 nucleotides are TGTGCCAGCAGCGTTCTAGCGGGAGGAGGGGACGAGCAGTACTTC. It codes for CASSVLAGGGDEQYF. The chain employs TRBV9 and TRBJ2-7, with TRBD2 matching 11 bases. CDR3 length: 15 residues. Germline CDR1 SGDLS, CDR2 YYNGEE. The trim removed 2 bases at V and 5 bases at J, leaving 6 bases unmatched.

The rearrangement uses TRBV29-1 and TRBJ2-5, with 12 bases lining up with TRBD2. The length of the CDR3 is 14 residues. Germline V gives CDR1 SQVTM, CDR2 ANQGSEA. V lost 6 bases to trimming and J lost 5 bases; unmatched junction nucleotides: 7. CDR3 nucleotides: TGCAGCGTCTCCGGACTAGCGGGAACGGAGACCCAGTACTTC. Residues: CSVSGLAGTETQYF. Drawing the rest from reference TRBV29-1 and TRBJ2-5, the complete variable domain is SAVISQKPSRDICQRGTSLTIQCQVDSQVTMMFWYRQQPGQSLTLIATANQGSEATYESGFVIDKFPISRPNLTFSTLTVSNMSPEDSSIYLCSVSGLAGTETQYFGPGTRLLVL.

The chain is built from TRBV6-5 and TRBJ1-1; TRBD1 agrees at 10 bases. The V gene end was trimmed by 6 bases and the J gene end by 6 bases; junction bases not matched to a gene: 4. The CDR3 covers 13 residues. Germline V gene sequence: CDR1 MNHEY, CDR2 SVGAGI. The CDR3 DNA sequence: TGTGCCAGCAGGGCCGGGACAGGGGCTGAAGCTTTCTTT. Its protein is CASRAGTGAEAFF.

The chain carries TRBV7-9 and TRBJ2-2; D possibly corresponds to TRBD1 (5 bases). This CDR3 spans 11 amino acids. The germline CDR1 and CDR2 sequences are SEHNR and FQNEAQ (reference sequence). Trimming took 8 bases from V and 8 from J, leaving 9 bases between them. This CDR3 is CASGQTGELFF. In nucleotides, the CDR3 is TGTGCCAGCGGACAAACGGGGGAGCTGTTTTTT. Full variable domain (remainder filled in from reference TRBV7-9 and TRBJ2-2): DTGVSQNPRHKITKRGQNVTFRCDPISEHNRLYWYRQTLGQGPEFLTYFQNEAQLEKSRLLSDRFSAERPKGSFSTLEIQRTEQGDSAMYLCASGQTGELFFGEGSRLTVL.

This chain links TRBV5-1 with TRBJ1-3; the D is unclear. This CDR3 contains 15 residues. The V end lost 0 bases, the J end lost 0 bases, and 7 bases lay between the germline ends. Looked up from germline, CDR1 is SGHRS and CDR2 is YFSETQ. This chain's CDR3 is CASSLEAGSGNTIYF. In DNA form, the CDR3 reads TGCGCCAGCAGCTTGGAGGCAGGCTCTGGAAACACCATATATTTT.

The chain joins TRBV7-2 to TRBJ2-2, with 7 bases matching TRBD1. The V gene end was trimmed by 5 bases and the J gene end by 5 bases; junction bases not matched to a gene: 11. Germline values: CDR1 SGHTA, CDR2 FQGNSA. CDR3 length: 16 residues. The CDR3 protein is CASSPPRTGSTGELFF. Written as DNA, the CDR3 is TGTGCCAGCAGCCCCCCCCGGACAGGTAGTACCGGGGAGCTGTTTTTT. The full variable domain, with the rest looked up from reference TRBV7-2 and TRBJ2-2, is GAGVSQSPSNKVTEKGKDVELRCDPISGHTALYWYRQSLGQGLEFLIYFQGNSAPDKSGLPSDRFSAERTGGSVSTLTIQRTQQEDSAVYLCASSPPRTGSTGELFFGEGSRLTVL.